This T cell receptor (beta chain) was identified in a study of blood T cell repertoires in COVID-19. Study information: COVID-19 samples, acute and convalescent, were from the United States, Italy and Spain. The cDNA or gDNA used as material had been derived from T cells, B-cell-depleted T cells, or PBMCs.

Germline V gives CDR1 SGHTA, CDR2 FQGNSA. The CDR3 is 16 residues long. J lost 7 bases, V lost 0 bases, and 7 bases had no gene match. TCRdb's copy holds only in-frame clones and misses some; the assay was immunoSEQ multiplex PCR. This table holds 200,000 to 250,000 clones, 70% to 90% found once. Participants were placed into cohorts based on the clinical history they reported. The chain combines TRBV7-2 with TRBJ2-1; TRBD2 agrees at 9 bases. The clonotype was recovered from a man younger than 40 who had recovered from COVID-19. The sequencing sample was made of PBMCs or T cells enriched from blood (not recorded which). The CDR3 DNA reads TGTGCCAGCAGCTTAGCGCGGGGGGGCATCGGTAATGAGCAGTTCTTC. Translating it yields CASSLARGGIGNEQFF. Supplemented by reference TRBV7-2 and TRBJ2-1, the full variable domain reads GAGVSQSPSNKVTEKGKDVELRCDPISGHTALYWYRQSLGQGLEFLIYFQGNSAPDKSGLPSDRFSAERTGGSVSTLTIQRTQQEDSAVYLCASSLARGGIGNEQFFGPGTRLTVL.